The 5 T cell receptor beta chains below all came from one sample that was sequenced in a study of cytomegalovirus exposure and HLA in healthy donors. With 60 Vbeta and 13 Jbeta primers, the PCR was carried out. The repertoire was sequenced with immunoSEQ multiplex PCR; TCRdb's copy has only in-frame clones and lacks some. Of fewer than 250,000 clones in the sample, 82% are singletons; the top ten hold 5.5% to 7.5%. The sequencing input was PBMCs. These receptors all stem from a man aged 35 to 55 in good health and CMV-seropositive.

This chain connects TRBV25-1 to TRBJ2-3, with 7 bases identical to TRBD2. The V segment lost 1 base and the J segment 1 base; nucleotides outside the gene matches: 5. The CDR3 is 16 residues long. Germline CDR1 is MGHDK and CDR2 is SYGVNS. The CDR3: CASSESLGGGTDTQYF. The CDR3 DNA follows: TGTGCCAGCAGTGAATCCCTGGGAGGGGGCACAGATACGCAGTATTTT. The whole variable domain, filled in from reference TRBV25-1 and TRBJ2-3, reads EADIYQTPRYLVIGTGKKITLECSQTMGHDKMYWYQQDPGMELHLIHYSYGVNSTEKGDLSSESTVSRIRTEHFPLTLESARPSHTSQYLCASSESLGGGTDTQYFGPGTRLTVL.

This chain connects TRBV6-6 to TRBJ2-1, with TRBD1 identical over 7 bases. J was trimmed by 3 bases and V by 8 bases; bases with no gene match: 4. This CDR3 has 13 residues. Germline CDR1 reads MNHNY; CDR2 reads SVGAGI (reference sequence). The CDR3 DNA reads as TGTGCCAGCTCGGGACAGAGCTACAATGAGCAGTTCTTC. Translating it yields CASSGQSYNEQFF.

This clone turned up a few times. V and J are TRBV6-6 and TRBJ1-1, with D maybe TRBD1 (5 bases). Trimming cost V 1 base and J 3 bases, with 9 bases left between them. CDR1 and CDR2 (germline): MNHNY, SVGAGI (reference sequence). This CDR3 spans 14 amino acids. This chain's CDR3 is CASSYFGTDTEAFF. CDR3 nucleotide sequence: TGTGCCAGCAGTTACTTCGGGACTGACACTGAAGCTTTCTTT.

This clone has just one count. The chain couples TRBV10-3 to TRBJ1-1, with 12 bases aligning to TRBD1. Trimming at V came to 6 bases and at J to 10 bases, leaving 9 bases not matched to a gene. From germline, CDR1 is ENHRY and CDR2 SYGVKD. The CDR3 has 14 residues. The CDR3 spells CAISTPGQGAGAFF. The CDR3 DNA follows: TGTGCCATCAGCACACCGGGACAGGGGGCTGGAGCTTTCTTT.

CDR3 sequence (DNA): TGTGCCAGCAGTGAAGGTACAGTGGCGGGGGAAAAACTGTTTTTT. It codes for CASSEGTVAGEKLFF. The chain uses TRBV6-4 and TRBJ1-4, with unresolved D. V lost 3 bases and J 8 bases, leaving 16 bases between the germline ends. The CDR3 has 15 amino acids. The germline CDR1 and CDR2 sequences are MRHNA and SNTAGT.